Presented here are 14 T cell receptor beta chains from one specimen sequenced in a study of shared clonotypes between healthy human individuals. The repertoire was sequenced with immunoSEQ multiplex PCR; TCRdb's copy has only in-frame clones and lacks some. The sample lists roughly 650,000 clones; about 96% were seen once. The naive CD8 subset, CD45RO-negative cells positively selected for CCR7, excluded terminally differentiated effector memory CD45RA+ cells. The source material was naive CD8+ T cells sorted from blood. All receptors come from a woman aged 30 to 39 in good health.

V gene TRBV27 combines with J gene TRBJ2-7; D may correspond to TRBD1 or TRBD2 (5 bases each). CDR3 length: 16 amino acids. CDR1 and CDR2 from the germline V gene are MNHEY and SMNVEV (reference sequence). The germline V and J ends were trimmed by 6 bases and 3 bases, with 21 bases remaining between them. The CDR3 loop is CASSTGTPGPNYEQYF. CDR3 DNA sequence: TGTGCCAGCAGCACGGGGACCCCGGGACCAAACTACGAGCAGTACTTC.

This clone has a single count. The chain links TRBV10-1 to TRBJ2-2; D call uncertain. Per germline, CDR1 WNHNN and CDR2 SYGVQD (reference sequence). The length of the CDR3 is 13 residues. V lost 7 bases and J 1 base, leaving 7 bases between the germline ends. CDR3 amino acids: CASNGENTGELFF. The CDR3 nucleotides read TGCGCCAGCAATGGGGAGAACACCGGGGAGCTGTTTTTT.

The chain combines TRBV28 with TRBJ2-2; D not resolved. Trimming removed 10 bases at V and 6 bases at J, with 18 bases between. This CDR3 is 14 amino acids long. Germline CDR1 and CDR2: MDHEN and SYDVKM. CDR3 sequence: CANAPGNKAGELFF. CDR3 nucleotides: TGTGCCAACGCACCGGGCAACAAAGCCGGGGAGCTGTTTTTT.

The chain links TRBV28 to TRBJ1-2; 7 bases map to TRBD1. CDR1 MDHEN and CDR2 SYDVKM come from the germline V gene. Trimming at V came to 5 bases and at J to 4 bases, leaving 7 bases not matched to a gene. The CDR3 sequence is 14 residues long. CDR3 DNA sequence: TGTGCCAGCAGTCCCCAAGGGGGCTTCTATGGCTACACCTTC. Translating gives CASSPQGGFYGYTF.

The sample holds one count of this clone. V gene TRBV28 combines with J gene TRBJ2-7, with a possible D match to TRBD2 (6 bases). Germline CDR1 and CDR2: MDHEN and SYDVKM. The CDR3 spans 15 residues. V lost 3 bases to trimming and J lost 0 bases, with 12 bases between them. The chain's CDR3 is CASSFSGLSSYEQYF. The CDR3 DNA reads as TGTGCCAGCAGTTTCTCGGGACTGAGCTCCTACGAGCAGTACTTC.

Notes on this clone: The same CDR3 arises from other DNA sequences in this sample as well. V gene TRBV27 combines with J gene TRBJ2-7; D unresolved. Germline V lookup: CDR1 MNHEY, CDR2 SMNVEV (reference sequence). The length of the CDR3 is 13 residues. V was clipped by 2 bases and J by 0 bases, with 5 bases between them. The CDR3 region has the DNA TGTGCCAGCAGTTTAGATCCCTCCTACGAGCAGTACTTC. Translation gives CASSLDPSYEQYF.

Concerning this clone itself: At one of its ends the junction is not consistent with the germline gene, which may arise from a read error. The chain couples TRBV5-4 to TRBJ2-7; 9 positions match TRBD2. This CDR3 is 15 amino acids long. Germline V gene sequence: CDR1 SGHNT, CDR2 YYREEE (reference sequence). The CDR3 DNA sequence: TGTGCCAGCAGCTGGGATGGTGGGCTAGCGGGAAAAGGGAACTTC. It translates to CASSWDGGLAGKGNF.

The V call is TRBV7-9, the J call TRBJ2-3, with D possibly called TRBD1 or TRBD2 (5 bases each). Germline V gene lookup returns CDR1 SEHNR and CDR2 FQNEAQ (reference sequence). V dropped 6 bases and J dropped 2 bases, with 18 bases sitting between them. This CDR3 has 16 residues. CDR3 region: CASRPGPGRDTDTQYF. CDR3 DNA sequence: TGTGCCAGCAGACCCGGGCCGGGACGGGACACAGATACGCAGTATTTT.

The CDR3 spells CASSFLSGRANEQYF. CDR3 nucleotides: TGTGCCAGCAGCTTCTTGAGCGGGAGGGCCAACGAGCAGTACTTC. V usage is TRBV5-4 and J usage is TRBJ2-7; 10 bases map to TRBD2. The J segment lost 5 bases and the V segment lost 2 bases, leaving 7 bases of the junction unmatched. The germline V gene encodes CDR1 SGHNT and CDR2 YYREEE (reference sequence). This CDR3 is 15 amino acids long.

The chain has TRBV10-3 and TRBJ2-3, with D hard to call. Trimming took off 2 bases at V and 2 bases at J, with 8 bases between the two ends. Germline V gene sequence: CDR1 ENHRY, CDR2 SYGVKD. The CDR3 contains 14 residues. The CDR3 bases are TGTGCCATCAGTGAGAAAGACTTCACAGATACGCAGTATTTT. It encodes CAISEKDFTDTQYF.

The chain is built from TRBV30 and TRBJ2-3; a weak D match, TRBD2 (6 bases). V dropped 3 bases and J dropped 0 bases, with 7 bases sitting between them. The CDR3 has 13 amino acids. The germline V gene encodes CDR1 GTSNPN and CDR2 SVGIG (reference sequence). The CDR3 protein is CAWRRDSTDTQYF. CDR3 coding DNA: TGTGCCTGGAGGCGGGACAGCACAGATACGCAGTATTTT.

V usage is TRBV12-1 and J usage is TRBJ1-2. TRBV12-1 is flagged as a pseudogene. The CDR3 extends over 15 amino acids. As DNA, the CDR3 is TGTGCCAGCAGCTCCCCGGTCGGGGGAGGTGATGGCTACACCTTC. This codes for CASSSPVGGGDGYTF.

J is TRBJ1-1 and V is TRBV19; D possibly corresponds to TRBD1 (5 bases). CDR3 length equals 16 residues. In germline, CDR1 is LNHDA, CDR2 SQIVND (reference sequence). V was pared by 10 bases and J by 2 bases, with 23 bases between. The DNA for the CDR3 is TGTGCCACCCGGGACCTACATCTAGAGGTCAACACTGAAGCTTTCTTT. Translated: CATRDLHLEVNTEAFF. Looking up the rest from reference TRBV19 and TRBJ1-1 gives the full variable domain: DGGITQSPKYLFRKEGQNVTLSCEQNLNHDAMYWYRQDPGQGLRLIYYSQIVNDFQKGDIAEGYSVSREKKESFPLTVTSAQKNPTAFYLCATRDLHLEVNTEAFFGQGTRLTVV.

This clone was detected once. This rearrangement joins TRBV6-4 to TRBJ2-1, with 9 bases lining up with TRBD2. The ends lost 5 bases at V and 8 bases at J; junction bases unmatched: 7. The CDR3 is made up of 14 amino acids. Looked up from germline, CDR1 is MRHNA and CDR2 is SNTAGT. DNA for the CDR3: TGTGCCAGCAGTCGGCGGGAGGGCCAAGATGAGCAGTTCTTC. Protein: CASSRREGQDEQFF.